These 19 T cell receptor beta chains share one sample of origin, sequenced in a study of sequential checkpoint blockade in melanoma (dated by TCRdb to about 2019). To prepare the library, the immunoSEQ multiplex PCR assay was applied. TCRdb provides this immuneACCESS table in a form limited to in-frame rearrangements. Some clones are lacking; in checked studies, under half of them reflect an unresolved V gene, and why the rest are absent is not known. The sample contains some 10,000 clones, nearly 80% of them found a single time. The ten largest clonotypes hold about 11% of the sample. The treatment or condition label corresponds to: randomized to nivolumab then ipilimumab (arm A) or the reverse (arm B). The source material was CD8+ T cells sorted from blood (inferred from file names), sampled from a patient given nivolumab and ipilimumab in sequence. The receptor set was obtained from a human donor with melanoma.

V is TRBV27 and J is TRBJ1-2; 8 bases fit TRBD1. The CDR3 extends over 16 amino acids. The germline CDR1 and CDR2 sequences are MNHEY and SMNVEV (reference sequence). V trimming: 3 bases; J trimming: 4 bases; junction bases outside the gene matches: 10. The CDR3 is CASSFAGQGGGYGYTF. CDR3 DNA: TGTGCCAGCAGTTTCGCAGGACAGGGAGGTGGCTATGGCTACACCTTC.

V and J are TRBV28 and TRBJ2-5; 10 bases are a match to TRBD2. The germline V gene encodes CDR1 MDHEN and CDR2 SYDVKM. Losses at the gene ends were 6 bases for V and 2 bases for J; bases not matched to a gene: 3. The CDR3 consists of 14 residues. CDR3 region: CASRGTSAQETQYF. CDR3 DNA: TGTGCCAGCAGGGGGACTAGCGCACAAGAGACCCAGTACTTC.

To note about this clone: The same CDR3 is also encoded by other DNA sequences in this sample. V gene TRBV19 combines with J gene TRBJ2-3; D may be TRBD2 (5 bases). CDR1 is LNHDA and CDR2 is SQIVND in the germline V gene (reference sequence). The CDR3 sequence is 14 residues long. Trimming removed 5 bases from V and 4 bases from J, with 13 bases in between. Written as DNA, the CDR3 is TGTGCCAGTAGTTGGTTAGCGAGATCAGATACGCAGTATTTT. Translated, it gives CASSWLARSDTQYF.

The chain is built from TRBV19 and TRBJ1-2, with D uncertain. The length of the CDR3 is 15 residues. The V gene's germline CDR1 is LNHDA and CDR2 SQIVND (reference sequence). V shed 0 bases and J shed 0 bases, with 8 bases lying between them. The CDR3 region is CASSIDQQSNYGYTF. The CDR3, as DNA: TGTGCCAGTAGTATAGATCAACAGTCTAACTATGGCTACACCTTC.

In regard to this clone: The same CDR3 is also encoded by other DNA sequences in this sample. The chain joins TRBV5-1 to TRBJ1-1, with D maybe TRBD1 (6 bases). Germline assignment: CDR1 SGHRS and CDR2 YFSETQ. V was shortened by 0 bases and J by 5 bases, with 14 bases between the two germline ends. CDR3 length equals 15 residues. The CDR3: CASSLEWGRGTEAFF. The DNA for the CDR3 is TGCGCCAGCAGCTTGGAGTGGGGGCGCGGGACTGAAGCTTTCTTT.

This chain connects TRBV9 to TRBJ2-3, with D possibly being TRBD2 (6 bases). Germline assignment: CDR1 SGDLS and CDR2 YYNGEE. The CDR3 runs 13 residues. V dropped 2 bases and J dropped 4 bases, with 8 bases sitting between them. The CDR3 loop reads CASSVGTADTQYF. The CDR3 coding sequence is TGTGCCAGCAGCGTGGGGACTGCAGATACGCAGTATTTT.

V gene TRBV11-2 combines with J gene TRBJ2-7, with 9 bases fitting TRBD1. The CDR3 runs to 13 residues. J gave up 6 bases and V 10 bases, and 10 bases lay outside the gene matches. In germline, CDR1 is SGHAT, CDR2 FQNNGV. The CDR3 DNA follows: TGTGCCACCTCCGGGACAGGGTATCTCGAGCAGTACTTC. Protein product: CATSGTGYLEQYF. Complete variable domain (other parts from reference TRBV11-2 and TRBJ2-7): EAGVAQSPRYKIIEKRQSVAFWCNPISGHATLYWYQQILGQGPKLLIQFQNNGVVDDSQLPKDRFSAERLKGVDSTLKIQPAKLEDSAVYLCATSGTGYLEQYFGPGTRLTVT.

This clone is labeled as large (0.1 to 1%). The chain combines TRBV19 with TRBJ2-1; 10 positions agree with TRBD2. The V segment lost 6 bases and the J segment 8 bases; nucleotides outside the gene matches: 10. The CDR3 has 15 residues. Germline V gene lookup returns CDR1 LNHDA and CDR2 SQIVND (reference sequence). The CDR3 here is CASRERAGGPDEQFF. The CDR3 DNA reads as TGTGCCAGTAGGGAGCGAGCGGGAGGGCCTGATGAGCAGTTCTTC.

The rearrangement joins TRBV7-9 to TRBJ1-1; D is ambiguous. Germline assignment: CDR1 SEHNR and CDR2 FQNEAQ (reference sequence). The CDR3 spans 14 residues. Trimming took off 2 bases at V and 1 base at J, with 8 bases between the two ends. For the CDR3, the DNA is TGTGCCAGCAGCTTATCTCCGGGGAACACTGAAGCTTTCTTT. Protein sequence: CASSLSPGNTEAFF.

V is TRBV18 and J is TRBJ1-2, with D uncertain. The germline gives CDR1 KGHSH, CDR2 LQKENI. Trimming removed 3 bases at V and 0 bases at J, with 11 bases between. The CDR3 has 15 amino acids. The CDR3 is CASSPYGKANYGYTF. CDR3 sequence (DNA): TGTGCCAGCTCACCTTACGGGAAGGCTAACTATGGCTACACCTTC.

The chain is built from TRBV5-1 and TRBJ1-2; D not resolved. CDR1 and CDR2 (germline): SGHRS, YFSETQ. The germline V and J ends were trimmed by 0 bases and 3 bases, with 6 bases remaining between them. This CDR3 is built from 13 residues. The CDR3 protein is CASSLDSYYGYTF. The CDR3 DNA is TGCGCCAGCAGCTTGGACAGTTACTATGGCTACACCTTC.

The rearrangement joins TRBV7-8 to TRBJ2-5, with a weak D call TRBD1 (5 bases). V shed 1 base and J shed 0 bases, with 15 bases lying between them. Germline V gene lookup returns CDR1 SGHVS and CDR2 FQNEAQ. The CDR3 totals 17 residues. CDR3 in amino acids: CASSLGQRLPYQETQYF. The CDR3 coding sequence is TGTGCCAGCAGCTTAGGACAGCGCCTCCCGTACCAAGAGACCCAGTACTTC.

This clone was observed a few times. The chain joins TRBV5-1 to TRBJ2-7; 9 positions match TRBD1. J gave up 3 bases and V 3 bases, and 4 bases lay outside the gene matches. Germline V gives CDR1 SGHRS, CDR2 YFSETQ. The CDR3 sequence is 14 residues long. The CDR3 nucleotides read TGCGCCAGCAGCTGGGGACAGGGTAACTACGAGCAGTACTTC. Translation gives CASSWGQGNYEQYF.

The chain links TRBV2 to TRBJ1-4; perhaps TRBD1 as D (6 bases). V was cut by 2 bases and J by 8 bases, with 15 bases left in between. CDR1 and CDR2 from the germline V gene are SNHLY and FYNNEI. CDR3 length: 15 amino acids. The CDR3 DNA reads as TGTGCCAGCAGTGAATCGGCAGGGGTCGGCGAAAAACTGTTTTTT. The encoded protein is CASSESAGVGEKLFF. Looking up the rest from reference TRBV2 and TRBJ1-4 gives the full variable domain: EPEVTQTPSHQVTQMGQEVILRCVPISNHLYFYWYRQILGQKVEFLVSFYNNEISEKSEIFDDQFSVERPDGSNFTLKIRSTKLEDSAMYFCASSESAGVGEKLFFGSGTQLSVL.

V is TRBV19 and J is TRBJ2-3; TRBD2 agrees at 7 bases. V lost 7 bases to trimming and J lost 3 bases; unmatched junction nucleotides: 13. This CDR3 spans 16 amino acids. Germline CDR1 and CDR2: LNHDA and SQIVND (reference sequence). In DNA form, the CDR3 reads TGTGCCAGTACTCCCTCTCCGGGACTACCTACAGATACGCAGTATTTT. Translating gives CASTPSPGLPTDTQYF. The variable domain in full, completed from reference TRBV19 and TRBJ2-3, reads DGGITQSPKYLFRKEGQNVTLSCEQNLNHDAMYWYRQDPGQGLRLIYYSQIVNDFQKGDIAEGYSVSREKKESFPLTVTSAQKNPTAFYLCASTPSPGLPTDTQYFGPGTRLTVL.

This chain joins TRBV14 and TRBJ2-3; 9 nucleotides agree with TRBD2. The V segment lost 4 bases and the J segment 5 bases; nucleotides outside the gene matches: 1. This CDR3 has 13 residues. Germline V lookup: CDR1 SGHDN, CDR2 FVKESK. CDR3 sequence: CASSLSGGDTQYF. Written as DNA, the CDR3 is TGTGCCAGCAGCCTTAGCGGGGGAGATACGCAGTATTTT. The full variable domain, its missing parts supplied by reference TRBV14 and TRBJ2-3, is EAGVTQFPSHSVIEKGQTVTLRCDPISGHDNLYWYRRVMGKEIKFLLHFVKESKQDESGMPNNRFLAERTGGTYSTLKVQPAELEDSGVYFCASSLSGGDTQYFGPGTRLTVL.

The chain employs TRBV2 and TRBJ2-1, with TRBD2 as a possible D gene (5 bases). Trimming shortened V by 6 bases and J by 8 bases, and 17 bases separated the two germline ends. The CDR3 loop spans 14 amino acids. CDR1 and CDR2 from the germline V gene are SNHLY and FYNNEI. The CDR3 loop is CASRSRAAWDEQFF. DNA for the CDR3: TGTGCCAGCAGGAGTAGAGCGGCTTGGGATGAGCAGTTCTTC.

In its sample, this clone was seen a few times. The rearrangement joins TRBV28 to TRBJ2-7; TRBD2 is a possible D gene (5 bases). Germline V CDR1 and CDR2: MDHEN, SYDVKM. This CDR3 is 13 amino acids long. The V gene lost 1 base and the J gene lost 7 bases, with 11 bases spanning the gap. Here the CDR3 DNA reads TGTGCCAGCAGTTTATCCCTAGCATGGGAGCAGTACTTC. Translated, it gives CASSLSLAWEQYF.

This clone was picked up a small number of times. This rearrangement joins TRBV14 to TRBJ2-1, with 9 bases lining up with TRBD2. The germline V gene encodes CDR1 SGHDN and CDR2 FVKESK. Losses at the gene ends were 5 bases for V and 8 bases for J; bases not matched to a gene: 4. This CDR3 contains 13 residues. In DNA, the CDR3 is TGTGCCAGCAGCTTTAGCGGGAGCTATGAGCAGTTCTTC. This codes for CASSFSGSYEQFF.